This T cell receptor (beta chain) was captured in a study of graft-versus-host responses after intestinal transplantation. Whole-study results and caveats: Recipient-marrow GvH clones were detected, some having first appeared in ileum or blood. Early HvG declines after transplant were associated with peak circulating GvH clone levels.

Method: immunoSEQ multiplex PCR; TCRdb's copy keeps in-frame clones and lacks some. The data show roughly 100,000 clones, with about nine tenths seen just once and under 0.2% held by the top ten. Unmatched junction bases numbered 1, after V lost 4 bases and J lost 4 bases. The CDR3 spans 12 residues. Germline CDR1 is SGHTA and CDR2 is FQGNSA. Details on this clone: Its antigen is unknown.

Material: unstimulated CD4+ T cells sorted from spleen or lymph node cells, obtained before transplant. The V gene is TRBV7-2, the J gene TRBJ2-7; 7 nucleotides align to TRBD1. The clonotype comes from a human donor who was the organ donor for an intestinal transplant. CDR3 nucleotides: TGTGCCAGCAGCTGGGACAGATACGAGCAGTACTTC. It encodes CASSWDRYEQYF.